This T cell receptor (beta chain) appears in the sequencing data of a study of chemoradiotherapy in HPV16-positive cancers. Study conclusions and caveats: For HPV16-positive patients, expanding HPV-responsive T cells associated with longer recurrence-free survival. Candidate HPV-specific clones and E7-related TCR motifs grew in tumor during treatment. The functional HPV-specific definition rests on just two HPV16-positive patients.

As concerns this clone: Antigen specificity is unknown.

This table comes from immunoSEQ multiplex PCR, and its TCRdb copy is limited to in-frame clones, with some not included. Among 30,000 to 35,000 clones listed, about four fifths were seen once. Germline-derived CDR1 and CDR2 are KGHSH and LQKENI. With V trimmed by 1 base and J by 9 bases, 3 bases remained unmatched. The CDR3 extends over 13 amino acids. V usage is TRBV18 and J usage is TRBJ2-1; 7 bases map to TRBD1. Material: blood, obtained from a patient who underwent chemoradiotherapy. This TCR derives from a human donor with HPV-associated anogenital cancer. The CDR3 is CASSPQTGSEQFF. DNA for the CDR3: TGTGCCAGCTCACCACAGACAGGGAGTGAGCAGTTCTTC.